This T cell receptor beta chain appears in the sequencing data of a study of radiotherapy plus CTLA-4 blockade in lung cancer. Study-level results: Researchers report tumor-derived TCR clones expanding in blood after radiotherapy plus ipilimumab.

TCRdb's table, derived via immunoSEQ multiplex PCR, lists solely in-frame clones and lacks some. The sample carries under 100,000 clones, approximately 83% recorded once. Germline V gene lookup returns CDR1 KGHSH and CDR2 LQKENI. The J segment lost 6 bases and the V segment lost 3 bases, leaving 8 bases of the junction unmatched. The CDR3 has 15 residues. A remark on this clone: Its antigen is unidentified.

The source of this sequence is a human donor with non-small cell lung cancer that progressed on radiotherapy plus ipilimumab. This chain uses TRBV18 with TRBJ1-5; 7 bases are shared with TRBD1. The starting material was peripheral blood, obtained from a patient treated with radiotherapy plus ipilimumab. CDR3 in amino acids: CASSPRPQGGQPQHF. CDR3 sequence (DNA): TGTGCCAGCTCACCGAGACCCCAGGGGGGTCAGCCCCAGCATTTT.